These 21 T cell receptor beta chains were all obtained from the same sample, sequenced in a study of early T cells in non-severe SARS-CoV-2 infection. TCRdb passed the 5' RACE reads through MiXCR, listing each CDR3 protein once. Among about 64,000 distinct CDR3 sequences, roughly 18% were seen once, and the ten largest hold approximately 8.4%. Specimen: whole blood, collected at baseline. The receptors shown here come from an adult who was a healthcare worker with PCR-confirmed SARS-CoV-2 infection or an uninfected control (not recorded which).

This clonotype appeared once. This chain links TRBV10-2 with TRBJ2-7; D is unclear. The CDR3 runs 13 residues. With 3 bases removed from V and 3 bases from J, the gap between germline ends came to 9 bases. Germline-derived CDR1 and CDR2 are WSHSY and SAAADI. The CDR3 nucleotides read TGCGCCAGCAGTGATCGCCCGGGCTACGAGCAGTACTTC. It encodes CASSDRPGYEQYF.

This clonotype was picked up a small number of times. The chain links TRBV7-2 to TRBJ2-3, with TRBD1 matching over 8 bases. The germline gives CDR1 SGHTA, CDR2 FQGNSA. The length of the CDR3 is 14 residues. After removal of 3 bases from V and 4 bases from J, the junction contained 3 bases not matched to a gene. The CDR3 loop is CASSLTGAPDTQYF. In DNA, the CDR3 is TGTGCCAGCAGCTTGACAGGGGCCCCAGATACGCAGTATTTT.

The J gene is TRBJ2-2, the V gene TRBV7-8, with 7 bases aligning to TRBD1. J lost 6 bases, V lost 5 bases, and 3 bases had no gene match. Germline CDR1 SGHVS, CDR2 FQNEAQ. The length of the CDR3 is 13 residues. The CDR3 loop is CASSRDRAGELFF. In DNA, the CDR3 is TGTGCCAGCAGCCGAGACAGGGCCGGGGAGCTGTTTTTT.

The chain employs TRBV11-2 and TRBJ2-1, with a weak D call TRBD2 (6 bases). Germline CDR1 SGHAT, CDR2 FQNNGV. This CDR3 spans 14 amino acids. The V gene lost 5 bases and the J gene lost 6 bases, with 14 bases spanning the gap. The CDR3 sequence: CASSPRGGTNEQFF. The CDR3 nucleotides read TGTGCCAGCAGCCCCCGCGGCGGGACCAATGAGCAGTTCTTC.

The chain couples TRBV5-4 to TRBJ2-1; 8 bases agree with TRBD2. Germline CDR1 is SGHNT and CDR2 is YYREEE (reference sequence). CDR3 length: 14 amino acids. V lost 5 bases to trimming and J lost 7 bases; unmatched junction nucleotides: 8. CDR3 nucleotide sequence: TGTGCCAGCAGTAGAGGACTAGCCACGAATGAGCAGTTCTTC. Residues: CASSRGLATNEQFF.

Only one count was recorded for this clonotype. V is TRBV18 and J is TRBJ1-1, with D unclear. V lost 3 bases and J lost 7, with 12 bases in between. The CDR3 is 13 residues long. CDR1 is KGHSH, CDR2 LQKENI, per germline. The CDR3 protein is CASSPRADLEAFF. The CDR3 region has the DNA TGTGCCAGCTCACCTCGCGCGGACCTTGAAGCTTTCTTT.

This chain connects TRBV12-3 or TRBV12-4 to TRBJ1-6; 9 bases agree with TRBD1. The CDR3 consists of 12 residues. The V gene end was trimmed by 7 bases and the J gene end by 14 bases; junction bases not matched to a gene: 6. The CDR3 DNA reads TGTGCCAGCAACCCGGGACAGGGTTCCCTCCACTTT. This sequence encodes CASNPGQGSLHF.

V usage is TRBV6-1 and J usage is TRBJ2-4; D ambiguous. Between the trimmed V and J ends, which lost 10 bases and 8 bases, there was a span of 15 bases. The CDR3 totals 12 residues. Germline loops: CDR1 MNHNS, CDR2 SASEGT. DNA for the CDR3: TGTGCCACTAAAGCTGGGTGGGACATTCAGTACTTC. This encodes CATKAGWDIQYF.

The sample holds a few counts of this clonotype. The chain links TRBV6-1 to TRBJ1-2, with unresolved D. The CDR3 sequence is 15 residues long. V lost 7 bases to trimming and J lost 6 bases, with 21 bases between them. Germline values: CDR1 MNHNS, CDR2 SASEGT. The CDR3 DNA sequence: TGTGCCAGCATCACAACGCCCTTTTATATTGATGGCTACACCTTC. Its translation: CASITTPFYIDGYTF.

The V gene is TRBV6-6, the J gene TRBJ1-5, with D unresolved. The V end lost 6 bases, the J end lost 9 bases, and 12 bases lay between the germline ends. The germline V gene encodes CDR1 MNHNY and CDR2 SVGAGI (reference sequence). The CDR3 covers 12 residues. CDR3 bases: TGTGCCAGCAGCCCCACGGGGTGGCCCCAGCATTTT. Amino acids: CASSPTGWPQHF.

There are a few counts of this clonotype. This chain uses TRBV30 with TRBJ1-1; D is uncertain. This CDR3 has 13 amino acids. Germline V gives CDR1 GTSNPN, CDR2 SVGIG (reference sequence). Trimming removed 3 bases from V and 4 bases from J, with 12 bases in between. DNA of the CDR3: TGTGCCTGGAGCCTGAGGACGGGCACTGAAGCTTTCTTT. Its translation: CAWSLRTGTEAFF.

CDR3 sequence: CASSQELGVATNEKLFF. DNA of the CDR3: TGTGCCAGCAGCCAAGAATTAGGGGTCGCAACTAATGAAAAACTGTTTTTT. This sequence joins TRBV4-2 and TRBJ1-4; the D gene is possibly TRBD1 (5 bases). V lost 0 bases to trimming and J lost 0 bases, with 11 bases between them. From germline, CDR1 is LGHNA and CDR2 YNFKEQ. CDR3 size: 17 residues.

This clonotype was observed a handful of times. In DNA form, the CDR3 reads TGTGCCAGCACTGCAAGCGGGACAGGGCGTTGGGAGCAGTACTTC. Its protein is CASTASGTGRWEQYF. V is TRBV6-1 and J is TRBJ2-7, with TRBD1 matching over 9 bases. The V segment lost 7 bases and the J segment 7 bases; nucleotides outside the gene matches: 14. This CDR3 contains 15 residues. CDR1 is MNHNS, CDR2 SASEGT, per germline.

Many counts were recorded for this clonotype. The chain joins TRBV28 to TRBJ1-3; a weak D match, TRBD1 (5 bases). Germline CDR1 MDHEN, CDR2 SYDVKM. V was pared by 7 bases and J by 0 bases, with 16 bases between. CDR3 size: 16 residues. CDR3 DNA sequence: TGTGCCAGCACACCGGGGGTTTTGGTCTCTGGAAACACCATATATTTT. This codes for CASTPGVLVSGNTIYF.

This clonotype was seen many times. CDR3 residues: CSASVDAPQETQYF. The CDR3 nucleotides are TGCAGTGCTAGCGTGGACGCCCCCCAAGAGACCCAGTACTTC. The chain combines TRBV20-1 with TRBJ2-5, with unresolved D. Trimming left V 3 bases short and J 1 base short, with 12 bases between. Looked up from germline, CDR1 is DFQATT and CDR2 is SNEGSKA (reference sequence). This CDR3 has 14 residues.

This clonotype was recorded a few times. The V gene is TRBV7-9, the J gene TRBJ2-3; 10 bases agree with TRBD2. The V segment lost 1 base and the J segment 3 bases; nucleotides outside the gene matches: 7. The CDR3 has 17 residues. Germline V gene data show CDR1 as SEHNR and CDR2 as FQNEAQ (reference sequence). The CDR3 loop reads CASSLGASGSRTDTQYF. As DNA, the CDR3 is TGTGCCAGCAGCTTAGGCGCTAGCGGGAGTAGGACAGATACGCAGTATTTT.

The sample holds a few counts of this clonotype. The chain couples TRBV7-6 to TRBJ2-5, with 9 bases aligning to TRBD1. Unmatched junction bases numbered 6, after V lost 5 bases and J lost 2 bases. Germline-derived CDR1 and CDR2 are SGHVS and FNYEAQ. The CDR3 loop spans 15 amino acids. The CDR3 here is CASSRGTGQQETQYF. The CDR3 bases are TGTGCCAGCAGCCGCGGGACAGGGCAGCAAGAGACCCAGTACTTC.

V and J are TRBV10-3 and TRBJ2-3, with D tentatively TRBD1 or TRBD2 (5 bases each). Germline CDR1 and CDR2: ENHRY and SYGVKD. The CDR3 consists of 14 residues. V lost 3 bases and J lost 3, with 10 bases in between. Here the CDR3 reads CAISDGTSTDTQYF. CDR3 bases: TGTGCCATCAGTGACGGGACCAGTACAGATACGCAGTATTTT.

This clonotype has only a few counts. V is TRBV11-2 and J is TRBJ2-7; 11 bases fit TRBD2. The CDR3 consists of 16 residues. With V trimmed by 3 bases and J by 6 bases, 10 bases remained unmatched. Germline assignment: CDR1 SGHAT and CDR2 FQNNGV. CDR3 residues: CASSFWLAGGLGEQYF. In DNA, the CDR3 is TGTGCCAGCAGCTTCTGGCTAGCGGGAGGTTTAGGCGAGCAGTACTTC.

The V and J genes are TRBV18 and TRBJ2-5; 7 nucleotides line up with TRBD1. Trimming removed 4 bases from V and 9 bases from J; junction bases left unmatched: 8. The CDR3 has 13 amino acids. The germline gives CDR1 KGHSH, CDR2 LQKENI. The CDR3 loop is CASSRDSPDPQYF. In DNA form, the CDR3 reads TGTGCCAGCTCACGGGACAGCCCCGATCCCCAGTACTTC.

Ten or more counts support this clonotype. The chain employs TRBV7-2 and TRBJ1-5; 8 bases are a match to TRBD1. J gave up 5 bases and V 5 bases, and 5 bases lay outside the gene matches. CDR1 and CDR2 from the germline V gene are SGHTA and FQGNSA. CDR3 length equals 14 residues. The DNA for the CDR3 is TGTGCCAGCAGCCCGGACAGGGCGGATCAGCCCCAGCATTTT. Translated, it gives CASSPDRADQPQHF.